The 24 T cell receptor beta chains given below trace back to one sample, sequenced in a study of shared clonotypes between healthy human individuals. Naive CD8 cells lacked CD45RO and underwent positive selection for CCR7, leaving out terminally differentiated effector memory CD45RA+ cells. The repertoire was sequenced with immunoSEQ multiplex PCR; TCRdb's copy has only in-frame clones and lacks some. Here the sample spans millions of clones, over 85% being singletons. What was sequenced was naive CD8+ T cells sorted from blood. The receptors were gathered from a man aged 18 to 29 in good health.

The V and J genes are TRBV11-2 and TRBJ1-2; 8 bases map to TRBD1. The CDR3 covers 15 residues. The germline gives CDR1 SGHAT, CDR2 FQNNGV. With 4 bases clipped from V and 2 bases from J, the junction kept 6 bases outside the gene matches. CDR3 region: CASSWTPGGNYGYTF. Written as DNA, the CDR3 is TGTGCCAGCAGCTGGACCCCAGGGGGCAACTATGGCTACACCTTC.

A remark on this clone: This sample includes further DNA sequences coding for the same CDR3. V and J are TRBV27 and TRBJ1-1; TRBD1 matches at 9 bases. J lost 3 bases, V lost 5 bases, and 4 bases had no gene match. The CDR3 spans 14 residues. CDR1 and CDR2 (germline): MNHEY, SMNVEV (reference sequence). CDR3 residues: CASSLQGADTEAFF. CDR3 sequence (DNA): TGTGCCAGCAGTCTACAGGGGGCTGACACTGAAGCTTTCTTT.

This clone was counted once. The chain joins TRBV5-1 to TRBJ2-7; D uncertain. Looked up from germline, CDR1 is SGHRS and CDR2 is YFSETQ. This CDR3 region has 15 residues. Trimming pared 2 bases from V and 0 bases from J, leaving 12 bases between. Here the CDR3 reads CASSFFAVSSYEQYF. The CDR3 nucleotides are TGCGCCAGCAGCTTTTTTGCGGTAAGCTCCTACGAGCAGTACTTC.

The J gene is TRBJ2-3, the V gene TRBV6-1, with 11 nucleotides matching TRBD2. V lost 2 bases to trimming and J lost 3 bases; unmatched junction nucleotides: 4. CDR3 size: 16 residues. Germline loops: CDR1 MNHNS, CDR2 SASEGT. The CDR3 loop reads CASSEPTSGVTDTQYF. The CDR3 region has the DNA TGTGCCAGCAGTGAACCGACTAGCGGGGTTACAGATACGCAGTATTTT.

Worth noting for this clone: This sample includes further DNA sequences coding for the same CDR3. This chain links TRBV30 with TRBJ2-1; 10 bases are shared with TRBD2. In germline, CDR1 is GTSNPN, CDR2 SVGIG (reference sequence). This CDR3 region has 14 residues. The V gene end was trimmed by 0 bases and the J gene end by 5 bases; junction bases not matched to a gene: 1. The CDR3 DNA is TGTGCCTGGAGTGTAGGACTAGCGGACAATGAGCAGTTCTTC. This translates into CAWSVGLADNEQFF.

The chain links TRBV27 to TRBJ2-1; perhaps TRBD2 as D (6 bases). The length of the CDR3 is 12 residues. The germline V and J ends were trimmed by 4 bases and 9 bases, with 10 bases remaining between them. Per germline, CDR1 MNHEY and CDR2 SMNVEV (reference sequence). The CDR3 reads CASSSTRAEQFF. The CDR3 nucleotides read TGTGCCAGCAGTTCGACTAGGGCTGAGCAGTTCTTC.

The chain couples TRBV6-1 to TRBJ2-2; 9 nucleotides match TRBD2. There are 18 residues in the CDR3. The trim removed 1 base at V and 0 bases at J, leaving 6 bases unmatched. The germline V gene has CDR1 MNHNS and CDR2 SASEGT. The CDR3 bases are TGTGCCAGCAGTGAAGGGTTAGCGGGAGCCACGAACACCGGGGAGCTGTTTTTT. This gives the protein CASSEGLAGATNTGELFF.

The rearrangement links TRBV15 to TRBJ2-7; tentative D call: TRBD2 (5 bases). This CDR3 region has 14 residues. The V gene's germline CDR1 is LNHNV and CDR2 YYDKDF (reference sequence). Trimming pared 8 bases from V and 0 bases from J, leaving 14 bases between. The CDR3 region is CATREGGISYEQYF. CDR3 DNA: TGTGCCACCCGAGAGGGTGGTATCTCCTACGAGCAGTACTTC. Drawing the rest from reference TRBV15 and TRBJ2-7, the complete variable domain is DAMVIQNPRYQVTQFGKPVTLSCSQTLNHNVMYWYQQKSSQAPKLLFHYYDKDFNNEADTPDNFQSRRPNTSFCFLDIRSPGLGDTAMYLCATREGGISYEQYFGPGTRLTVT.

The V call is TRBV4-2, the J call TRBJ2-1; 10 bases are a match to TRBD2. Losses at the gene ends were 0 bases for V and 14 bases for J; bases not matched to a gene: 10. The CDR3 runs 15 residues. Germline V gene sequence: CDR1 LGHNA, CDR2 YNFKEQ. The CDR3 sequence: CASSQEIAGGPTEFF. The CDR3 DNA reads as TGTGCCAGCAGCCAAGAGATAGCGGGGGGCCCTACGGAGTTCTTC.

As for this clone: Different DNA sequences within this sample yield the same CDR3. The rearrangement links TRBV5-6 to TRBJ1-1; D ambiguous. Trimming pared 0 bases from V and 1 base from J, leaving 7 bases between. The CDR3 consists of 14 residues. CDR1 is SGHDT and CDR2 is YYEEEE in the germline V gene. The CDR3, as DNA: TGTGCCAGCAGCTTGGAGACTGGGAACACTGAAGCTTTCTTT. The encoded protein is CASSLETGNTEAFF.

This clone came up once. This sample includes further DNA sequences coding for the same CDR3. CDR3 residues: CASIPTSGGNNEQFF. The CDR3 DNA follows: TGTGCCAGTATCCCGACTAGCGGGGGTAACAATGAGCAGTTCTTC. The rearrangement links TRBV19 to TRBJ2-1, with TRBD2 identical over 12 bases. Germline CDR1 and CDR2: LNHDA and SQIVND (reference sequence). V gave up 7 bases and J gave up 5 bases; unmatched junction bases: 6. The CDR3 is made up of 15 amino acids.

For the CDR3, the DNA is TGTGCCAGCAGCTTAACCGGGACAGAGGTCTCCCAGTACTTC. Its translation is CASSLTGTEVSQYF. The genes are TRBV11-2 and TRBJ2-5; 7 nucleotides line up with TRBD1. Germline V gene sequence: CDR1 SGHAT, CDR2 FQNNGV. V shed 2 bases, J shed 9 bases, and the junction held 9 bases outside the gene matches. The CDR3 is 14 amino acids.

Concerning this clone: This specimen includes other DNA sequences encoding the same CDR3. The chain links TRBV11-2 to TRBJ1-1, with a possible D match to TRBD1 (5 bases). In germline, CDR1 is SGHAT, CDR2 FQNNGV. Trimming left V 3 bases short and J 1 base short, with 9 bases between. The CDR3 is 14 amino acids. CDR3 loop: CASSLVGENTEAFF. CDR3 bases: TGTGCCAGCAGCTTGGTAGGGGAGAACACTGAAGCTTTCTTT.

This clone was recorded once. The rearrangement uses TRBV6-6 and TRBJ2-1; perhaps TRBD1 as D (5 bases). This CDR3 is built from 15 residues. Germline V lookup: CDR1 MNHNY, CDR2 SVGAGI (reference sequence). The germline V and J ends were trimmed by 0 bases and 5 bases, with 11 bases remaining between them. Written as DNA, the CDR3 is TGTGCCAGCAGTTACTCGGATAGGGGAAACAATGAGCAGTTCTTC. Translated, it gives CASSYSDRGNNEQFF.

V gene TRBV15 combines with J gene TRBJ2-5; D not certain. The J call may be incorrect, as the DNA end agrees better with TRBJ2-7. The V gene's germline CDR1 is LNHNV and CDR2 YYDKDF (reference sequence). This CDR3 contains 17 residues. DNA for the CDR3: TGTGCCACCAGCAGGGATTCATTGGGCGAAGGAAATTACGAGCAGTACTTC. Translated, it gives CATSRDSLGEGNYEQYF.

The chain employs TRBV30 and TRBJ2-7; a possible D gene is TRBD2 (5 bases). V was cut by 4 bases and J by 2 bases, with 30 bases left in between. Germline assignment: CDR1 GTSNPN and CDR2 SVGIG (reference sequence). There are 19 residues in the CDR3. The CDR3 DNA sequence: TGTGCCTGGACCTCCCCCCAGCGGTTTATTACTATACCAACCTACGAGCAGTACTTC. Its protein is CAWTSPQRFITIPTYEQYF.

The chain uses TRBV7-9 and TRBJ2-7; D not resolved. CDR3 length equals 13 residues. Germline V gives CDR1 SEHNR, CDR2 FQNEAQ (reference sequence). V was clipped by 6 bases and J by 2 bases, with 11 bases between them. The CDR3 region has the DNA TGTGCCAGCAGTCAAGGTCCGACCTACGAGCAGTACTTC. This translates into CASSQGPTYEQYF.

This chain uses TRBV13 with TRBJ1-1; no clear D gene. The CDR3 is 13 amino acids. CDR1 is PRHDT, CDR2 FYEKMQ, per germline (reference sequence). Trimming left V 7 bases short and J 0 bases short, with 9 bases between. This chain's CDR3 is CASMQDVNTEAFF. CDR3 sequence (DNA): TGTGCCAGCATGCAGGACGTGAACACTGAAGCTTTCTTT. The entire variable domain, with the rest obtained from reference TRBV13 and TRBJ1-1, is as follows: AAGVIQSPRHLIKEKRETATLKCYPIPRHDTVYWYQQGPGQDPQFLISFYEKMQSDKGSIPDRFSAQQFSDYHSELNMSSLELGDSALYFCASMQDVNTEAFFGQGTRLTVV.

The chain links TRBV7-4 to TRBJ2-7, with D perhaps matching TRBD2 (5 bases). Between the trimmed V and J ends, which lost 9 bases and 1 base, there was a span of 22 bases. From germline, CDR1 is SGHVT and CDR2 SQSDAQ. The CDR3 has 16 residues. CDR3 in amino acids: CASKNAMVRVSYEQYF. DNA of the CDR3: TGTGCCAGTAAGAATGCAATGGTGCGGGTGTCCTACGAGCAGTACTTC.

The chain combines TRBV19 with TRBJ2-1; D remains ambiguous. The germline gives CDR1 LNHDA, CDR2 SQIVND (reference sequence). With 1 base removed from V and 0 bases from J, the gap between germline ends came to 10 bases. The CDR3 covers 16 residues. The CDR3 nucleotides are TGTGCCAGTAGTATAGCAGCGTCTAGCTCCTACAATGAGCAGTTCTTC. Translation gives CASSIAASSSYNEQFF.

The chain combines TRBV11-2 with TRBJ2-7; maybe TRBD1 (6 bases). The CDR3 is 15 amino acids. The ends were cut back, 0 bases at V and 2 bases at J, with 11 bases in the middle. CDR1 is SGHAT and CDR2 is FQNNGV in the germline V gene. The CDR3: CASSLDLGQTYEQYF. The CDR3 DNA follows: TGTGCCAGCAGCTTAGACCTAGGACAGACCTACGAGCAGTACTTC. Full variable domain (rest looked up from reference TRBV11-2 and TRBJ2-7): EAGVAQSPRYKIIEKRQSVAFWCNPISGHATLYWYQQILGQGPKLLIQFQNNGVVDDSQLPKDRFSAERLKGVDSTLKIQPAKLEDSAVYLCASSLDLGQTYEQYFGPGTRLTVT.

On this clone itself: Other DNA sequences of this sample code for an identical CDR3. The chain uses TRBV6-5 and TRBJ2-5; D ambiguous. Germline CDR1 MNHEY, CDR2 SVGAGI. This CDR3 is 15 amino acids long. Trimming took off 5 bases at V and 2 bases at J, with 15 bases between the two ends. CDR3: CASSPWGGRQETQYF. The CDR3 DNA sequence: TGTGCCAGCAGTCCCTGGGGTGGCAGACAAGAGACCCAGTACTTC.

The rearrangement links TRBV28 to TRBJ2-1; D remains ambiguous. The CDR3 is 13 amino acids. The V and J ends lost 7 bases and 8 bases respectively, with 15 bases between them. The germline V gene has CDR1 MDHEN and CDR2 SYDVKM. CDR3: CASKEAPSYEQFF. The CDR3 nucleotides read TGTGCCAGCAAAGAAGCCCCGTCCTATGAGCAGTTCTTC.

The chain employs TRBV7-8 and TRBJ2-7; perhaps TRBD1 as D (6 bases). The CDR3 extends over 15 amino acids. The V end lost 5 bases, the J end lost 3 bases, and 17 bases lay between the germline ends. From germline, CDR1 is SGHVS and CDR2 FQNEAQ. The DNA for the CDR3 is TGTGCCAGCAGCCCCGCTGGACAGTCCGACTACGAGCAGTACTTC. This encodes CASSPAGQSDYEQYF.